This T cell receptor beta chain appears in the sequencing data of a study of blood T cell repertoires in COVID-19. CDR3 length equals 14 residues. The V end lost 3 bases, the J end lost 1 base, and 8 bases lay between the germline ends. The V gene's germline CDR1 is LNHDA and CDR2 SQIVND (reference sequence). Generated by immunoSEQ multiplex PCR, the TCRdb table keeps only in-frame clones and is missing some. The sample has 130,000 to 150,000 clones; approximately 89% are singletons. Sequencing was done on a sample of peripheral blood. This chain links TRBV19 with TRBJ2-3, with D perhaps TRBD1 (6 bases). This TCR derives from a human donor in a cohort sampled during active COVID-19. The CDR3: CASSIEGGTDTQYF. The DNA for the CDR3 is TGTGCCAGTAGTATCGAGGGGGGCACAGATACGCAGTATTTT.